This T cell receptor beta chain originates from a study of control samples from healthy donors and cancer patients. This CDR3 contains 17 residues. Germline V gene sequence: CDR1 SGHVS, CDR2 FQNEAQ. Germline trimming cut 3 bases from V and 1 base from J; bases unmatched to any gene: 9. Clones were sequenced by immunoSEQ multiplex PCR, and TCRdb holds only the in-frame ones, with some missing. Of roughly 58,000 clones listed, around 87% are singletons. Material: PBMCs. The clonotype was recovered from an older woman with lung cancer. This rearrangement joins TRBV7-8 to TRBJ1-5; TRBD1 agrees at 7 bases. The CDR3 here is CASSFQGGRRSNQPQHF. In DNA form, the CDR3 reads TGTGCCAGCAGCTTCCAGGGGGGCCGTCGGAGCAATCAGCCCCAGCATTTT.